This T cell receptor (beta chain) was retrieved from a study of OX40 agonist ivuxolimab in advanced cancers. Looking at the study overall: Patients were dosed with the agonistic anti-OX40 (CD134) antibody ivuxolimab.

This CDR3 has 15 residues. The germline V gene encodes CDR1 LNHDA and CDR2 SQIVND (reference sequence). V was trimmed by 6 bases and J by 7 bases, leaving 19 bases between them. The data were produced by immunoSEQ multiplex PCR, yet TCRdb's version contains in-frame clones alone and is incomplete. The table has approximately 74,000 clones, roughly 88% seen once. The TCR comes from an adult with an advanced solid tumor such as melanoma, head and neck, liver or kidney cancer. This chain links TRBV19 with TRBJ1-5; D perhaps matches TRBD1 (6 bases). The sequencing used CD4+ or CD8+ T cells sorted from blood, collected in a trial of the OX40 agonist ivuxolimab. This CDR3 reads CASRDTMVGGQPQHF. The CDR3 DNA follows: TGTGCCAGTAGGGATACTATGGTAGGGGGACAGCCCCAGCATTTT.